This is a list of T cell receptor beta chains from one sample in a study of CD8 T cells in ankylosing spondylitis. TCRdb called the 5' RACE reads again in MiXCR, with one record for every CDR3 protein. The sample shows more than 300,000 distinct CDR3 sequences, less than 10% of them seen only once. Specimen: blood, either unsorted or a sorted T cell fraction (not recorded which). The receptor source for this set is a male donor with ankylosing spondylitis. The CDR3 runs from the conserved cysteine through the conserved F or W. The order of the fields is CDR3 protein, CDR3 DNA, D gene, clone size, V gene, J gene. A D gene is named only where the DNA matches it firmly. Size is omitted from some rows. Given values are once, few, many or a class for expanded clones.

CDR3aa: CASSETANQPQHF
CDR3nt: TGTGCCAGCAGCGAGACAGCAAATCAGCCCCAGCATTTT
d_gene: .
abundance: many
v_gene: TRBV28
j_gene: TRBJ1-5

CDR3aa: CASSLSTEQFF
CDR3nt: TGCGCCAGCAGCTTGTCGACTGAGCAGTTCTTC
d_gene: .
abundance: many
v_gene: TRBV5-1
j_gene: TRBJ2-1

CDR3aa: CASSSIPGAGGELFF
CDR3nt: TGTGCCAGCAGCTCCATTCCTGGTGCGGGCGGGGAGCTGTTTTTT
d_gene: .
abundance: .
v_gene: TRBV13
j_gene: TRBJ2-2

CDR3aa: CASSYSTTGRAGRVQFF
CDR3nt: TGTGCCAGCAGTTACTCGACTACTGGGAGGGCCGGTAGAGTGCAGTTCTTC
d_gene: TRBD2
abundance: many
v_gene: TRBV6-5
j_gene: TRBJ2-1

CDR3aa: CASSPPAGTYEQYF
CDR3nt: TGTGCCAGCTCACCCCCGGCAGGGACCTACGAGCAGTACTTC
d_gene: .
abundance: .
v_gene: TRBV18
j_gene: TRBJ2-7

CDR3aa: CASSEGAGETDTQYF
CDR3nt: TGTGCCAGCAGCGAGGGGGCGGGAGAGACAGATACGCAGTATTTT
d_gene: .
abundance: .
v_gene: TRBV9
j_gene: TRBJ2-3

CDR3aa: CSAFLAGVPNEQFF
CDR3nt: TGCAGCGCCTTTCTAGCGGGGGTTCCCAATGAGCAGTTCTTC
d_gene: TRBD2
abundance: many
v_gene: TRBV29-1
j_gene: TRBJ2-1

CDR3aa: CASHGGGRLGNEQFF
CDR3nt: TGTGCCAGCCATGGGGGGGGCCGTCTTGGCAATGAGCAGTTCTTC
d_gene: .
abundance: .
v_gene: TRBV6-1
j_gene: TRBJ2-1

CDR3aa: CASRRQGSTDTQYF
CDR3nt: TGTGCCAGCAGAAGACAGGGGAGCACAGATACGCAGTATTTT
d_gene: TRBD1
abundance: .
v_gene: TRBV7-9
j_gene: TRBJ2-3

CDR3aa: CASSLESSGTSYEQYF
CDR3nt: TGTGCCAGCAGCTTAGAGAGTAGCGGGACCTCCTACGAGCAGTACTTC
d_gene: TRBD2
abundance: few
v_gene: TRBV5-5
j_gene: TRBJ2-7

CDR3aa: CATSDAEQDTQYF
CDR3nt: TGTGCCACCAGTGACGCGGAACAGGATACGCAGTATTTT
d_gene: .
abundance: many
v_gene: TRBV24-1
j_gene: TRBJ2-3

CDR3aa: CASRPGAGGNYEQYF
CDR3nt: TGCGCCAGCAGACCTGGAGCGGGAGGAAACTACGAGCAGTACTTC
d_gene: TRBD2
abundance: few
v_gene: TRBV5-1
j_gene: TRBJ2-7

CDR3aa: CATRLAGGPEFFGNEQFF
CDR3nt: TGTGCCACCAGACTAGCGGGAGGGCCGGAATTCTTTGGGAATGAGCAGTTCTTC
d_gene: TRBD2
abundance: few
v_gene: TRBV4-2
j_gene: TRBJ2-1

CDR3aa: CASSRQGEGEKLFF
CDR3nt: TGCGCCAGCAGCCGACAGGGGGAGGGTGAAAAACTGTTTTTT
d_gene: TRBD1
abundance: many
v_gene: TRBV5-1
j_gene: TRBJ1-4

CDR3aa: CASSPRRQGLEQFF
CDR3nt: TGCGCCAGCAGCCCCCGCCGACAGGGTCTGGAGCAGTTCTTC
d_gene: TRBD1
abundance: .
v_gene: TRBV5-1
j_gene: TRBJ2-1

CDR3aa: CSVPGSTEAFF
CDR3nt: TGCAGCGTGCCGGGCTCCACTGAAGCTTTCTTT
d_gene: .
abundance: many
v_gene: TRBV29-1
j_gene: TRBJ1-1

CDR3aa: CASSPLAGFNEQFF
CDR3nt: TGTGCCAGCAGCCCATTAGCGGGTTTCAATGAGCAGTTCTTC
d_gene: TRBD2
abundance: few
v_gene: TRBV7-2
j_gene: TRBJ2-1

CDR3aa: CASSLRGEYSNQPQHF
CDR3nt: TGTGCCAGCAGCTTAAGGGGGGAATATAGCAATCAGCCCCAGCATTTT
d_gene: .
abundance: .
v_gene: TRBV13
j_gene: TRBJ1-5

CDR3aa: CATDDGTANTGELFF
CDR3nt: TGTGCCACAGATGACGGGACAGCGAACACCGGGGAGCTGTTTTTT
d_gene: TRBD1
abundance: few
v_gene: TRBV24-1
j_gene: TRBJ2-2

CDR3aa: CASSWAGLENEQFF
CDR3nt: TGCGCCAGCAGCTGGGCCGGTTTGGAGAATGAGCAGTTCTTC
d_gene: .
abundance: few
v_gene: TRBV5-1
j_gene: TRBJ2-1

CDR3aa: CATHDRAYEQYF
CDR3nt: TGTGCCACCCACGACAGGGCCTACGAGCAGTACTTC
d_gene: TRBD1
abundance: few
v_gene: TRBV6-5
j_gene: TRBJ2-7

CDR3aa: CASSYLPGMSYNEQFF
CDR3nt: TGTGCCAGCAGTTACCTGCCAGGGATGTCCTACAATGAGCAGTTCTTC
d_gene: .
abundance: many
v_gene: TRBV6-5
j_gene: TRBJ2-1